Shown below are 7 T cell receptor beta chains from a single sample sequenced in a study of CD8+ T cells in alopecia areata. As to treatment: oral pan-JAK inhibitor, 5-10 mg twice daily. Following RNA extraction, reverse transcription yielded cDNA that acted as the sequencing template. Clones were read by immunoSEQ multiplex PCR, and TCRdb kept only the in-frame ones, dropping some. The data show roughly 120,000 clones, around 56% seen once. Here the sequenced sample was CD4+ T cells sorted from blood, taken at week 4, from a patient treated with tofacitinib. Receptors were obtained from a human donor with alopecia areata.

In this sample, this clone turned up many times. The rearrangement links TRBV2 to TRBJ2-3; D remains ambiguous. The V end lost 1 base, the J end lost 2 bases, and 1 base lay between the germline ends. Germline lookup yields CDR1 SNHLY and CDR2 FYNNEI. The CDR3 is 12 amino acids. The CDR3 region has the DNA TGTGCCAGCAGTGAAGACACAGATACGCAGTATTTT. Protein: CASSEDTDTQYF.

This chain links TRBV29-1 with TRBJ2-1, with a tentative D call TRBD2 (5 bases). V dropped 4 bases and J dropped 7 bases, with 8 bases sitting between them. Germline-derived CDR1 and CDR2 are SQVTM and ANQGSEA. This CDR3 spans 11 amino acids. The CDR3 is CSVGGQNEQFF. CDR3 DNA sequence: TGCAGCGTTGGAGGGCAAAATGAGCAGTTCTTC.

There are a few counts of this clone. The rearrangement links TRBV10-3 to TRBJ2-1, with TRBD2 matching 9 bases. This CDR3 contains 15 residues. After removal of 5 bases from V and 7 bases from J, the junction contained 9 bases not matched to a gene. CDR1 is ENHRY and CDR2 is SYGVKD in the germline V gene. In nucleotides, the CDR3 is TGTGCCATCAGTAAGATAGCGGGAGAGGGAAATGAGCAGTTCTTC. This gives the protein CAISKIAGEGNEQFF.

The chain has TRBV27 and TRBJ2-5, with 13 positions matching TRBD2. The CDR3 consists of 17 residues. The junction had 11 bases not matched to a gene; V was cut back by 6 bases and J by 4 bases. The V gene's germline CDR1 is MNHEY and CDR2 SMNVEV (reference sequence). CDR3 DNA: TGTGCCAGCAGGGGCCGACTAGCGGGAGGTGTAAGAGAGACCCAGTACTTC. Translated, it gives CASRGRLAGGVRETQYF.

The rearrangement links TRBV29-1 to TRBJ1-5, with TRBD1 as a possible D gene (5 bases). The V gene lost 7 bases and the J gene lost 0 bases, with 13 bases spanning the gap. The CDR3 extends over 14 amino acids. CDR1 SQVTM and CDR2 ANQGSEA come from the germline V gene. The CDR3 DNA follows: TGCAGCGCCCTCTCAGGGTATAGCAATCAGCCCCAGCATTTT. Protein product: CSALSGYSNQPQHF.

This chain joins TRBV29-1 and TRBJ2-1; D remains ambiguous. Germline CDR1 SQVTM, CDR2 ANQGSEA. V was trimmed by 4 bases and J by 7 bases, leaving 11 bases between them. The length of the CDR3 is 12 residues. CDR3 loop: CSVVGPDNEQFF. In nucleotides, the CDR3 is TGCAGCGTTGTAGGGCCGGATAATGAGCAGTTCTTC.

V usage is TRBV5-1 and J usage is TRBJ2-1; no clear D gene. This CDR3 has 14 amino acids. Deletions cut 0 bases from V and 3 bases from J, with 7 bases between. Per germline, CDR1 SGHRS and CDR2 YFSETQ. The CDR3 here is CASSLAFDYNEQFF. The CDR3 DNA reads TGCGCCAGCAGCTTGGCATTCGACTACAATGAGCAGTTCTTC.